The 5 T cell receptor beta chains below were found in one sample sequenced in a study of T cell changes during pregnancy in multiple sclerosis. Here immunoSEQ multiplex PCR was the method, and the copy in TCRdb shows in-frame clones only, minus some. The table shows roughly 50,000 clones, with roughly nine tenths occurring only once. This sample comprised CD8+ T cells from peripheral blood mononuclear cells, obtained in the second trimester of pregnancy. Receptors were obtained from a female donor with multiple sclerosis, enrolled in a pregnancy study.

The chain carries TRBV5-1 and TRBJ1-2; no definite D call. The CDR3 totals 13 residues. Between the trimmed V and J ends, which lost 0 bases and 1 base, there was a span of 4 bases. CDR1 is SGHRS, CDR2 YFSETQ, per germline. The DNA for the CDR3 is TGCGCCAGCAGCTTGGCCGTTAACTATGGCTACACCTTC. It codes for CASSLAVNYGYTF. Based on the CDR3 plus reference TRBV5-1 and TRBJ1-2, the full variable domain is KAGVTQTPRYLIKTRGQQVTLSCSPISGHRSVSWYQQTPGQGLQFLFEYFSETQRNKGNFPGRFSGRQFSNSRSEMNVSTLELGDSALYLCASSLAVNYGYTFGSGTRLTVV.

The CDR3 protein is CASTPQLAGPRAGELFF. The CDR3 region has the DNA TGTGCCAGCACACCCCAACTAGCGGGGCCCAGGGCCGGGGAGCTGTTTTTT. V gene TRBV25-1 combines with J gene TRBJ2-2; 10 nucleotides line up with TRBD2. CDR3 length: 17 amino acids. The ends lost 7 bases at V and 6 bases at J; junction bases unmatched: 14. Germline CDR1 and CDR2: MGHDK and SYGVNS. The full variable domain, its missing parts supplied by reference TRBV25-1 and TRBJ2-2, is EADIYQTPRYLVIGTGKKITLECSQTMGHDKMYWYQQDPGMELHLIHYSYGVNSTEKGDLSSESTVSRIRTEHFPLTLESARPSHTSQYLCASTPQLAGPRAGELFFGEGSRLTVL.

This chain joins TRBV6-7 and TRBJ1-1, with D possibly matching TRBD1 (5 bases). TRBV6-7 is labeled an ORF, and its function is uncertain. This CDR3 contains 14 residues. The V end was cut by 3 bases, the J end by 3 bases, with 11 bases between. The CDR3 bases are TGTGCCAGCAGTTATAAGGGGTGGGACACTGAAGCTTTCTTT. Protein: CASSYKGWDTEAFF.

The rearrangement uses TRBV19 and TRBJ2-5; no clear D. Deletions cut 9 bases from V and 6 bases from J, with 17 bases between. CDR3 length: 13 residues. Looked up from germline, CDR1 is LNHDA and CDR2 is SQIVND (reference sequence). In nucleotides, the CDR3 is TGTGCCAGCACATGGGCCCCTGGTCAGACCCAGTACTTC. Amino acids: CASTWAPGQTQYF.

This clone occurred once. This chain joins TRBV4-2 and TRBJ2-3; 12 nucleotides align to TRBD2. Germline V gene sequence: CDR1 LGHNA, CDR2 YNFKEQ. CDR3 size: 18 residues. Trimming took 0 bases from V and 0 from J; bases not matched to a gene: 4. CDR3 bases: TGTGCCAGCAGCCAAGATCTAGGGACTAGCGGGAGCACAGATACGCAGTATTTT. This encodes CASSQDLGTSGSTDTQYF.